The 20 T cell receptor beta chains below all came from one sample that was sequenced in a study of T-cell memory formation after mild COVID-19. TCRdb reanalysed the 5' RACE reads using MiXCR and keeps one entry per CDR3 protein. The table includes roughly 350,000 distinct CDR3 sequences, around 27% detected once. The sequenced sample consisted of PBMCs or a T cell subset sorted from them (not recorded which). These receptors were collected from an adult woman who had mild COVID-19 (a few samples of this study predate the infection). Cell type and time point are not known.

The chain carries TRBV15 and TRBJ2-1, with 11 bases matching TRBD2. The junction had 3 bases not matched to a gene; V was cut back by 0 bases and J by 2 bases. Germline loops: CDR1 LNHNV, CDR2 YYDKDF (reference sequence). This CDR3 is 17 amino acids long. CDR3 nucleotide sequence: TGTGCCACCAGCAGAGACGGACTAGCGGGCACCTACAATGAGCAGTTCTTC. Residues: CATSRDGLAGTYNEQFF.

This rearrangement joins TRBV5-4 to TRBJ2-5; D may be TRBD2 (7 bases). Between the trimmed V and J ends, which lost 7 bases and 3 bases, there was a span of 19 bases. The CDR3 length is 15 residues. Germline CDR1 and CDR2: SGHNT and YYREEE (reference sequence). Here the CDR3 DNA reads TGTGCCAGCGGGGGGGCGGCAACTTCTGAAGAGACCCAGTACTTC. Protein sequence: CASGGAATSEETQYF.

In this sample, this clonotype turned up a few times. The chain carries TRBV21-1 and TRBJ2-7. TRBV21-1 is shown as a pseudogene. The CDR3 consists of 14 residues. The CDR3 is CASSKGGESYEQYF. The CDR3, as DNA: TGTGCCAGCAGCAAAGGCGGAGAGTCCTACGAGCAGTACTTC.

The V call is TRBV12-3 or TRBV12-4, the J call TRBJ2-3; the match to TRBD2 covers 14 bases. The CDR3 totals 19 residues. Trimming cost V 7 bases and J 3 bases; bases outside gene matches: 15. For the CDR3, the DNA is TGTGCCAGCACTCCCTCTGTGGGACTAGCGGGGGAGCAGACAGATACGCAGTATTTT. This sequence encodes CASTPSVGLAGEQTDTQYF.

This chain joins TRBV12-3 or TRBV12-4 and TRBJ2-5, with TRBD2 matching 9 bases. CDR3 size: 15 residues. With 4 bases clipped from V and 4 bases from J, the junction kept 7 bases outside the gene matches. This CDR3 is CASSSPSGKRETQYF. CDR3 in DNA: TGTGCCAGCAGTTCGCCTAGCGGGAAACGAGAGACCCAGTACTTC.

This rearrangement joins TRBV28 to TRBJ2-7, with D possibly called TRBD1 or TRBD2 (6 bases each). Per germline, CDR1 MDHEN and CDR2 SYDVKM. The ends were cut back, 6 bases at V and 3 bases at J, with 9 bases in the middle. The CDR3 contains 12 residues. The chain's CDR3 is CASRQGLYEQYF. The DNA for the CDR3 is TGTGCCAGCAGACAGGGACTCTACGAGCAGTACTTC.

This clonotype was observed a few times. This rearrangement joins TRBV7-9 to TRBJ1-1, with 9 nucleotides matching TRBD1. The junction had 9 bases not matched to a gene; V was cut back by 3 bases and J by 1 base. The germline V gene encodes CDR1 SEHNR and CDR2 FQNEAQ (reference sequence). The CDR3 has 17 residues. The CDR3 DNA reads TGTGCCAGCAGCTTTAGGGGACAGGGTTTAACGAACACTGAAGCTTTCTTT. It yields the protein CASSFRGQGLTNTEAFF.

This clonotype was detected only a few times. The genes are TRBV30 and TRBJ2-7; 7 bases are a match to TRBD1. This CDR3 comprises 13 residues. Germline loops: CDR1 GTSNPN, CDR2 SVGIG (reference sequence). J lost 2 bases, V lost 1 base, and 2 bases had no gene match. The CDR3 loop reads CAWSGDSTYEQYF. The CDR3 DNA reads TGTGCCTGGAGTGGGGACAGCACCTACGAGCAGTACTTC.

The DNA for the CDR3 is TGTGCCAGCAGCCCTAGTGGGGAAGAGACCCAGTACTTC. Amino acid sequence: CASSPSGEETQYF. The rearrangement uses TRBV5-4 and TRBJ2-5; D gene uncertain. The germline V and J ends were trimmed by 4 bases and 3 bases, with 10 bases remaining between them. This CDR3 is built from 13 residues. The germline V gene has CDR1 SGHNT and CDR2 YYREEE (reference sequence).

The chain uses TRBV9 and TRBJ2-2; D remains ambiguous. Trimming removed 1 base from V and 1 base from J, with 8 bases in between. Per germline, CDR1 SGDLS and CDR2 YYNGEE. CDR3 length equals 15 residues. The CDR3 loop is CASSVNTVNTGELFF. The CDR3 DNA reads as TGTGCCAGCAGCGTAAATACGGTGAACACCGGGGAGCTGTTTTTT.

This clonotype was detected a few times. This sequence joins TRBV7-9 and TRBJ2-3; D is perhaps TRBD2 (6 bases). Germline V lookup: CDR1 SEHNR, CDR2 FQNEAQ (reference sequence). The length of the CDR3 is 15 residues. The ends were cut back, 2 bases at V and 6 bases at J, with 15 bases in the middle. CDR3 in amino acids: CASSLLPGGGDTQYF. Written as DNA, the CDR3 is TGTGCCAGCAGCTTACTCCCTGGTGGAGGGGATACGCAGTATTTT.

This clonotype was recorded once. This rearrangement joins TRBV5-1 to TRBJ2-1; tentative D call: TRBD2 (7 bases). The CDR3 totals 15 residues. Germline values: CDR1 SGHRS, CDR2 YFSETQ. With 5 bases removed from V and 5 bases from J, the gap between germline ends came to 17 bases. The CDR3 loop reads CASRGGGPNNNEQFF. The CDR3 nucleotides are TGCGCCAGCAGAGGCGGGGGCCCCAACAACAATGAGCAGTTCTTC.

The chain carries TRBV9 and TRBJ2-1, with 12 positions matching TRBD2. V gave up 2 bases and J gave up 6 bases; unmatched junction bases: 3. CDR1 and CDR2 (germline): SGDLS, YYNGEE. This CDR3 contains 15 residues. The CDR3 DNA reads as TGTGCCAGCAGCGTGTTGACTAGCGGGAGCAATGAGCAGTTCTTC. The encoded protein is CASSVLTSGSNEQFF.

CDR3 sequence (DNA): TGTGCCAGCAATGACAGGGAAAGCAATGAGCAGTTCTTC. It specifies CASNDRESNEQFF. The chain uses TRBV27 and TRBJ2-1; 7 bases are shared with TRBD1. Germline V gene sequence: CDR1 MNHEY, CDR2 SMNVEV (reference sequence). The CDR3 contains 13 residues. V lost 7 bases and J lost 6; bases outside the gene matches: 6.

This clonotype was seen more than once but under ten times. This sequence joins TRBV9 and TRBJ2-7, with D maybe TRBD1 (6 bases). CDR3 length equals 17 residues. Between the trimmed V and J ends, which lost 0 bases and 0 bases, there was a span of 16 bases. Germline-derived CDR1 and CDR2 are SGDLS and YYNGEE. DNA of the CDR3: TGTGCCAGCAGCGTAGCTACGGGGTGGGACAACTCCTACGAGCAGTACTTC. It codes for CASSVATGWDNSYEQYF.

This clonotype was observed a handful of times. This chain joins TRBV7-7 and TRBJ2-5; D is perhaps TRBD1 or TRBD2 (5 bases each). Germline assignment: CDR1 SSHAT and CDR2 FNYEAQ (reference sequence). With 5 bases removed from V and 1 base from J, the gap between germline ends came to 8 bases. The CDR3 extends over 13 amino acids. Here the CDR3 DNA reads TGTGCCAGCAGCCGAGGGACCCAAGAGACCCAGTACTTC. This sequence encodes CASSRGTQETQYF.

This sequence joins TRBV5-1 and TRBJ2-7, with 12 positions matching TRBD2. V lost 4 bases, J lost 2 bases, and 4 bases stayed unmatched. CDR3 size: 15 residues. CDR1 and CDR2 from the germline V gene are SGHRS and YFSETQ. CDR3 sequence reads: CASSLRTSGTYEQYF. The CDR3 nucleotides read TGCGCCAGCAGCCTCCGGACTAGCGGGACCTACGAGCAGTACTTC.

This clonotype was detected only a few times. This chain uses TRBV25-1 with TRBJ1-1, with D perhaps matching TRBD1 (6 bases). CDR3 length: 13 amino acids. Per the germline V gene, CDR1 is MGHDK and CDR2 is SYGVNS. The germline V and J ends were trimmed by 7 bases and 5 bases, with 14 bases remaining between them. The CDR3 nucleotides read TGTGCCAGCACAAGGGGGTTTGCGACTGAAGCTTTCTTT. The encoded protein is CASTRGFATEAFF.

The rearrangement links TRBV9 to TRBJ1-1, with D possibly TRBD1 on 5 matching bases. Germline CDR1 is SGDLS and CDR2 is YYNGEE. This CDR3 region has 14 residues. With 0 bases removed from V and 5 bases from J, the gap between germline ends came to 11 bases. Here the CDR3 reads CASSVGGEVTEAFF. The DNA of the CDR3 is TGTGCCAGCAGCGTAGGGGGGGAGGTGACTGAAGCTTTCTTT.

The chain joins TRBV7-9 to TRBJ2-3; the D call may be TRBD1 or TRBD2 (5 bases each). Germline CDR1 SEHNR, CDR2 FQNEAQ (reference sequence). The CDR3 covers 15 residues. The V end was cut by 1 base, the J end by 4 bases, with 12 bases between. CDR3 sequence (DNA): TGTGCCAGCAGCTTAGGAATCAGGGACCCAGATACGCAGTATTTT. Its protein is CASSLGIRDPDTQYF. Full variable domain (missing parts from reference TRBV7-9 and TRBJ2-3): DTGVSQNPRHKITKRGQNVTFRCDPISEHNRLYWYRQTLGQGPEFLTYFQNEAQLEKSRLLSDRFSAERPKGSFSTLEIQRTEQGDSAMYLCASSLGIRDPDTQYFGPGTRLTVL.